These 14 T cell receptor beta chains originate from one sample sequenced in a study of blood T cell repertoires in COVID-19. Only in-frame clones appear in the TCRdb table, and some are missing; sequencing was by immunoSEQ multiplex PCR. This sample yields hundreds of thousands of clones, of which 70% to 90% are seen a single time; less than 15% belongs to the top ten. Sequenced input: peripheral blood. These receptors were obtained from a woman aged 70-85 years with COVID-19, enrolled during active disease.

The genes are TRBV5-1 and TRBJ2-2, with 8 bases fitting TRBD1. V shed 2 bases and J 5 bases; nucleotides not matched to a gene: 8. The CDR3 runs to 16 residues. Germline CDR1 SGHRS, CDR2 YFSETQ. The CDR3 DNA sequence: TGCGCCAGCAGCTTCCGGCAGGGGGCGCGAACCGGGGAGCTGTTTTTT. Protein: CASSFRQGARTGELFF.

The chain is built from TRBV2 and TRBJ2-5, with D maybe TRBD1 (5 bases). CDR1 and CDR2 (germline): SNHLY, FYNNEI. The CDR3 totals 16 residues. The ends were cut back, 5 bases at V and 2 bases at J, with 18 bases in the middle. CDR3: CASSSTTRVIQETQYF. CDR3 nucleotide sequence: TGTGCCAGCAGTTCAACGACCAGGGTAATACAAGAGACCCAGTACTTC.

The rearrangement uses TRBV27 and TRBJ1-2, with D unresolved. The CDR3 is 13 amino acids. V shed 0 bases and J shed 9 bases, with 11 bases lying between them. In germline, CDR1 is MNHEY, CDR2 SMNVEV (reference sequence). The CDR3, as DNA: TGTGCCAGCAGTTTATCACCCCGGGTCAGCTACACCTTC. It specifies CASSLSPRVSYTF.

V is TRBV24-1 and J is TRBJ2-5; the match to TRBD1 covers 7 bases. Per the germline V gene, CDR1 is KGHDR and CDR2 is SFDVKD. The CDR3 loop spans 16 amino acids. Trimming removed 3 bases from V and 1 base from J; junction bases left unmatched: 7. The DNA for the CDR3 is TGTGCCACCAGTGATAGACAGGGTTGGGTCCAAGAGACCCAGTACTTC. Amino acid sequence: CATSDRQGWVQETQYF.

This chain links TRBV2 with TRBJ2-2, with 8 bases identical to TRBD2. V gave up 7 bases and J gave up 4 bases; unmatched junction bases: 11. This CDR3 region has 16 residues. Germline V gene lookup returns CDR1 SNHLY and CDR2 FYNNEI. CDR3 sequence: CASNKLGRGATGELFF. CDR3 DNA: TGTGCCAGCAACAAACTAGGGCGGGGGGCCACCGGGGAGCTGTTTTTT.

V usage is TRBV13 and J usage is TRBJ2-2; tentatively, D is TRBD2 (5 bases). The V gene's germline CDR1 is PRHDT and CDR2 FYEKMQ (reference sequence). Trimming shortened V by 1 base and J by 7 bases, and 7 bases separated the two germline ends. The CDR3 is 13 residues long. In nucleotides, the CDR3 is TGTGCCAGCAGCTTAGTTGCGGGCGGGGAGCTGTTTTTT. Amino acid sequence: CASSLVAGGELFF.

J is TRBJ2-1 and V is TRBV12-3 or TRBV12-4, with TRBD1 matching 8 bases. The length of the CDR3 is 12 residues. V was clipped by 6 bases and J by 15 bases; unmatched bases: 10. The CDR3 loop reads CASRAQGGNLFF. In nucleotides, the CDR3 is TGTGCCAGCAGGGCACAGGGGGGAAACTTGTTCTTC.

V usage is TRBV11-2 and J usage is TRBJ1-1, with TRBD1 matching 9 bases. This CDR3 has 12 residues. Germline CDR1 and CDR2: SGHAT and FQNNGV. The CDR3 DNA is TGTGCAGACGACAGGGGGGGAACTGAAGCTTTCTTT. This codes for CADDRGGTEAFF.

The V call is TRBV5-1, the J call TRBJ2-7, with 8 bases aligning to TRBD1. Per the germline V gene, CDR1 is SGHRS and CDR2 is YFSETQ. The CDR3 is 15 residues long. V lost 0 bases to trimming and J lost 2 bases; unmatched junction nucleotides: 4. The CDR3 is CASSLGQGSTYEQYF. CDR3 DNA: TGCGCCAGCAGCTTGGGACAGGGGTCCACCTACGAGCAGTACTTC.

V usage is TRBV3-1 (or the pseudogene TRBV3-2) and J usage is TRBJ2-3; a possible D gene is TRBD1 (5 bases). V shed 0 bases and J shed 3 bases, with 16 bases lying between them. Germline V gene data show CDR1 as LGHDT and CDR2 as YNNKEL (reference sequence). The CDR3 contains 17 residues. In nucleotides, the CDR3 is TGTGCCAGCAGCCAAGATGTCCAGGGATGGGTTACAGATACGCAGTATTTT. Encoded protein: CASSQDVQGWVTDTQYF.

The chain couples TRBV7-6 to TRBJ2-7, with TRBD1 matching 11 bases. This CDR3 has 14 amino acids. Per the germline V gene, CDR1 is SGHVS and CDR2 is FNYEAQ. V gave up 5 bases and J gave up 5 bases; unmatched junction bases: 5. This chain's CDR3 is CASSQGQGGDEQYF. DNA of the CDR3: TGTGCCAGCAGCCAGGGACAGGGGGGGGACGAGCAGTACTTC.

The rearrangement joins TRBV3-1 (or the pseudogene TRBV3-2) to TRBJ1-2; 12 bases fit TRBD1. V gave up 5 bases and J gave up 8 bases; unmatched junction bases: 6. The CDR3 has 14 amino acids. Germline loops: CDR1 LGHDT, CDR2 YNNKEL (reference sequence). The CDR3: CASSSGQGAGGYTF. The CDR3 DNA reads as TGTGCCAGCAGCTCGGGACAGGGGGCAGGGGGCTACACCTTC.

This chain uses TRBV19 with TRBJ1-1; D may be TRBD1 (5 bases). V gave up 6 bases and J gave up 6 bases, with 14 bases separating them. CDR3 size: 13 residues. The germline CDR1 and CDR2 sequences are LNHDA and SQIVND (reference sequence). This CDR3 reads CASSREFRAEAFF. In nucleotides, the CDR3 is TGTGCCAGTAGCAGGGAATTTCGTGCTGAAGCTTTCTTT.

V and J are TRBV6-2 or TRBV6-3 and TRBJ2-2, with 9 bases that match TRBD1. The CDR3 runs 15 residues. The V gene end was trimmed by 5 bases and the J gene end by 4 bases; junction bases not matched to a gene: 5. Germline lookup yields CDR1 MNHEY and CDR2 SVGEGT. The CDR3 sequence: CASSDRTGVTGELFF. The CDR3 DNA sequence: TGTGCCAGCAGTGACAGGACAGGGGTCACCGGGGAGCTGTTTTTT.